This T cell receptor beta chain was recovered during a study of T cells after yellow fever vaccination. This clonotype was recorded a few times. Germline assignment: CDR1 SGHRS and CDR2 YFSETQ. This CDR3 is built from 16 residues. V dropped 5 bases and J dropped 1; count of bases not matched to a gene: 11. In TCRdb, the 5' RACE reads were re-called with MiXCR into one record per CDR3 protein. The table shows over 250,000 distinct CDR3 sequences, with about 5% occurring only once. This TCR came from a man younger than 30 who received the YFV17D yellow fever vaccine. The genes are TRBV5-1 and TRBJ2-5; the match to TRBD2 covers 7 bases. The specimen comprised CD4+ T cells sorted from PBMCs, sampled on the day of the yellow fever booster vaccination. The CDR3 region has the DNA TGCGCCAGCAGGCAAGCACTAGCGAACCTCCAAGAGACCCAGTACTTC. It is translated as CASRQALANLQETQYF.